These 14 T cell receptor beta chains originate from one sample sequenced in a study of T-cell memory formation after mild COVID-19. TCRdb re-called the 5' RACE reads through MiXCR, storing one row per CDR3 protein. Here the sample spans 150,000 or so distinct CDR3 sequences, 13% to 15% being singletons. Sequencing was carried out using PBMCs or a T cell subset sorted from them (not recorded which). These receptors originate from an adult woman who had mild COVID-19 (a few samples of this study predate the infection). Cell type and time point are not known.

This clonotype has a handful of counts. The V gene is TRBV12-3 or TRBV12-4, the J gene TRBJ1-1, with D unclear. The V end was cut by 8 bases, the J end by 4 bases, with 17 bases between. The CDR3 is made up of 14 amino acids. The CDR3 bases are TGTGCCAGCGGCCAACCGCTCAACCCCACTGAAGCTTTCTTT. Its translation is CASGQPLNPTEAFF.

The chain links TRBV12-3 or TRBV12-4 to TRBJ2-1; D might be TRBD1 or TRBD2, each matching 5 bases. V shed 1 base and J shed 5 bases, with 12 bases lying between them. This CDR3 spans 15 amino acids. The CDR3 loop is CASSLGWGKNNEQFF. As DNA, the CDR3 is TGTGCCAGCAGTTTAGGGTGGGGGAAAAACAATGAGCAGTTCTTC.

CDR3 DNA: TGTGCCAGCAGCCCGGGACTAAACTACAATGAGCAGTTCTTC. It specifies CASSPGLNYNEQFF. The V gene is TRBV14, the J gene TRBJ2-1, with 7 bases that match TRBD2. The germline V gene has CDR1 SGHDN and CDR2 FVKESK. The CDR3 runs to 14 residues. The J segment lost 3 bases and the V segment lost 4 bases, leaving 3 bases of the junction unmatched.

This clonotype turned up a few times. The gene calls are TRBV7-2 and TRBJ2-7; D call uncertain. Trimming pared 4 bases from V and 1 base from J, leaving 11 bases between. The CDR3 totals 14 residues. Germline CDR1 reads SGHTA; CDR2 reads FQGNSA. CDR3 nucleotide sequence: TGTGCCAGCAGCTCGTCGACTGGATCCTACGAGCAGTACTTC. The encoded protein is CASSSSTGSYEQYF.

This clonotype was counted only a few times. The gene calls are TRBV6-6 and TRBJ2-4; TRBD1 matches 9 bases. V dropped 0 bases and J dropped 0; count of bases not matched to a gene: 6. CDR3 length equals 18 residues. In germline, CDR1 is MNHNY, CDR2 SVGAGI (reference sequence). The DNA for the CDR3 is TGTGCCAGCAGTTACTCGGACAGGGGAGCTGTAGCCAAAAACATTCAGTACTTC. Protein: CASSYSDRGAVAKNIQYF.

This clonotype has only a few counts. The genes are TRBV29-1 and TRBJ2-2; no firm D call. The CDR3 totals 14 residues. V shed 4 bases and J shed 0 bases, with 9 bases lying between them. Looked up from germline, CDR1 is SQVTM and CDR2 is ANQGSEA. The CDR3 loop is CSVGTGTNTGELFF. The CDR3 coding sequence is TGCAGCGTTGGGACCGGAACGAACACCGGGGAGCTGTTTTTT.

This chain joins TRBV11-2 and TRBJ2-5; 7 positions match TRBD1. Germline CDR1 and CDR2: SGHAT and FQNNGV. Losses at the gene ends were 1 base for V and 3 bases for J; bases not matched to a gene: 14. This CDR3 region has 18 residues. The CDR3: CASSLVAPGTDAEETQYF. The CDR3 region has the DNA TGTGCCAGCAGCTTAGTCGCACCCGGGACAGACGCCGAAGAGACCCAGTACTTC.

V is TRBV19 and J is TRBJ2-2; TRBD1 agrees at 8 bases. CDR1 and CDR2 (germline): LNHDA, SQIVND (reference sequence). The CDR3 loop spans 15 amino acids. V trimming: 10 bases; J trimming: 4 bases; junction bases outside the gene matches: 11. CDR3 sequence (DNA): TGTGCCACCTGGGGGCAGGGGGCTGTCACCGGGGAGCTGTTTTTT. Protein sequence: CATWGQGAVTGELFF.

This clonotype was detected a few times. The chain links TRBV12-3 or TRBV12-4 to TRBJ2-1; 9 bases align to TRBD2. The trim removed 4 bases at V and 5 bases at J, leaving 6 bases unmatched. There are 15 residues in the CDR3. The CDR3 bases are TGTGCCAGCAGTTGGGGACTAGCCTTGGACAATGAGCAGTTCTTC. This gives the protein CASSWGLALDNEQFF.

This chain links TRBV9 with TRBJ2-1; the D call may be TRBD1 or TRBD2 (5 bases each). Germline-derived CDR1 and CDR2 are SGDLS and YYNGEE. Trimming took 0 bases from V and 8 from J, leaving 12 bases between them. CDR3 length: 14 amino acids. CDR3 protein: CASSVGDRGDEQFF. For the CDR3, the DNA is TGTGCCAGCAGCGTAGGAGACAGAGGGGATGAGCAGTTCTTC.

The CDR3 DNA reads TGTGCCAGCACCTCCGGGGGTGGCTACACCTTC. Translated, it gives CASTSGGGYTF. The chain couples TRBV12-3 or TRBV12-4 to TRBJ1-2, with a possible D match to TRBD1 (5 bases). The CDR3 is 11 amino acids. Trimming removed 7 bases from V and 7 bases from J, with 10 bases in between.

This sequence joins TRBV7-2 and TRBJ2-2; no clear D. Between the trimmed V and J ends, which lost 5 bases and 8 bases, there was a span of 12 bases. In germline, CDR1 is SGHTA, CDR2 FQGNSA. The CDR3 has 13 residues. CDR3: CASSPGRAGELFF. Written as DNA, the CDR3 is TGTGCCAGCAGCCCCGGCCGCGCAGGGGAGCTGTTTTTT.

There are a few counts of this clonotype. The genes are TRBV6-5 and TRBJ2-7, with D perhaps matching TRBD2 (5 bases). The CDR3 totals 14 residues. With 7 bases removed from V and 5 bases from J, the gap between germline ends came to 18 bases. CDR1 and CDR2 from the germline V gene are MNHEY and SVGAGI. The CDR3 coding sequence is TGTGCCAGCACCACCAACTTCCACGGGGACGAGCAGTACTTC. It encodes CASTTNFHGDEQYF.

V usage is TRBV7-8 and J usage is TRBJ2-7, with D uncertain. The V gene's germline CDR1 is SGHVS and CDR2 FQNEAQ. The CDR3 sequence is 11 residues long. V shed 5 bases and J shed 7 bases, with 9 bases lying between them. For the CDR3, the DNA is TGTGCCAGCAGCCCCCCCGGGGAGCAGTACTTC. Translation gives CASSPPGEQYF.